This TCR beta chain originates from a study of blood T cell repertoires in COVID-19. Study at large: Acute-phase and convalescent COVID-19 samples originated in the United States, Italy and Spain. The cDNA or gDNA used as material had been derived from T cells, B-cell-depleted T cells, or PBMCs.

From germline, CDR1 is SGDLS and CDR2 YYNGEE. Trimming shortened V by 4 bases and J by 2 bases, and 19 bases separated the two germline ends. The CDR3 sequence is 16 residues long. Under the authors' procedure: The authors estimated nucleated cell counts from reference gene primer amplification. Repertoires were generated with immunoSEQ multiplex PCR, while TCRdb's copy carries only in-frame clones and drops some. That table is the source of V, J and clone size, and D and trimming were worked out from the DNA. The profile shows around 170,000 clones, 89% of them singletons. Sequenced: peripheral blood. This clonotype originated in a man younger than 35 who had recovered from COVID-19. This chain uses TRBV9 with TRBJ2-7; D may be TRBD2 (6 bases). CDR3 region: CASSPRSGSGAYEQYF. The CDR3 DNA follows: TGTGCCAGCAGCCCGCGCAGCGGGTCGGGCGCCTACGAGCAGTACTTC.